This T cell receptor beta chain was documented in a study of shared clonotypes between healthy human individuals. The CDR3 sequence is 14 residues long. Germline values: CDR1 MDHEN, CDR2 SYDVKM. The V segment lost 9 bases and the J segment 5 bases; nucleotides outside the gene matches: 12. Libraries were prepared by immunoSEQ multiplex PCR; TCRdb keeps only in-frame clonotypes and omits some of them. Of roughly 300,000 clones in the sample, 73% were seen once. The sequence came from a man aged 25 to 40 in good health. What was sequenced was memory CD4+ T cells sorted from blood. Documented subset: CD45RA-negative fraction. The rearrangement uses TRBV28 and TRBJ1-2; 7 bases fit TRBD1. This CDR3 reads CASATGASGYGYTF. The DNA of the CDR3 is TGTGCCAGTGCAACAGGGGCGTCGGGGTATGGCTACACCTTC.